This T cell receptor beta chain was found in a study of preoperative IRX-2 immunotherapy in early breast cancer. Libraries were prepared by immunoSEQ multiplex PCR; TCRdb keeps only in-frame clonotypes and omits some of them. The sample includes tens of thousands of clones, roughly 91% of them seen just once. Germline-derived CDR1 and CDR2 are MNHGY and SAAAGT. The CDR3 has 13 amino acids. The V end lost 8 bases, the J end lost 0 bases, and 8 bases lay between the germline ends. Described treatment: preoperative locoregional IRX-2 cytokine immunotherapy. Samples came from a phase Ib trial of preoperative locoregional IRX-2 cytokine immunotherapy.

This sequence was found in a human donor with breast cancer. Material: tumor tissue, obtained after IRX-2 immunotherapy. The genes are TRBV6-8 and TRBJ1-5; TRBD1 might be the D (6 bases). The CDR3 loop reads CASRTDSNQPQHF. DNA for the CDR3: TGTGCCAGCCGGACAGATAGCAATCAGCCCCAGCATTTT.